This T cell receptor beta chain was retrieved from a study of blood T cells in healthy people across ages. Through a sample-barcoded 5' primer and a J-beta primer mix, a second PCR was run for roughly 6 to 11 cycles. Each cDNA molecule received a tag from a template-switch adaptor that had 12 random nucleotides. In TCRdb, the 5' RACE reads were re-called with MiXCR into one record per CDR3 protein. The sample carries under 950,000 distinct CDR3 sequences, about a fifth recorded once. Study-wide points: Not knowing donor CMV status may have confounded expanded clonotype changes. There were more naive CD4+ cells and higher diversity in long-lived donors than in aged donors.

The germline V gene has CDR1 MNHEY and CDR2 SMNVEV (reference sequence). V was shortened by 1 base and J by 4 bases, with 8 bases between the two germline ends. CDR3 length: 13 amino acids. Points on this clonotype: No antigen is known for it.

The gene calls are TRBV27 and TRBJ2-7; D ambiguous. The specimen sequenced was blood. The clonotype was recovered from a man in his sixties or seventies in good health. The CDR3 DNA reads as TGTGCCAGCAGTTTATTGGCCTCTTACGAGCAGTACGTC. It encodes CASSLLASYEQYV.